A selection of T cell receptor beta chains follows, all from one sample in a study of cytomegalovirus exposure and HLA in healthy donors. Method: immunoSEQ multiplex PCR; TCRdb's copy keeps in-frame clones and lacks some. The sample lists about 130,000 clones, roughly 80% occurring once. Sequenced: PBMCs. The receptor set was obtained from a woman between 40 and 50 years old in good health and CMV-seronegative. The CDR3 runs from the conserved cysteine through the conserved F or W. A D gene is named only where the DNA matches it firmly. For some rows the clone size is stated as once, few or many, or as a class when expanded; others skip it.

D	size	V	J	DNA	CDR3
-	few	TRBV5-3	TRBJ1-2	TGTGCCAGAAGCCTCGAGGGGGGGCAGGCTAACTATGGCTACACCTTC	CARSLEGGQANYGYTF
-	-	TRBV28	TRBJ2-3	TGTGCCAGCAGCCGAACTACAGATACGCAGTATTTT	CASSRTTDTQYF
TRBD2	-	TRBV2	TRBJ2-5	TGTGCCAGCAGCGCGGTTCCGGGACTAGCGGAAGAGACCCAGTACTTC	CASSAVPGLAEETQYF
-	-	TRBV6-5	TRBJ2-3	TGTGCCACCACGGACAGAAACACAGATACGCAGTATTTT	CATTDRNTDTQYF
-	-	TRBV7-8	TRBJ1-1	TGTGCCAGCACGATCAGGGAAGGGAACACTGAAGCTTTCTTT	CASTIREGNTEAFF
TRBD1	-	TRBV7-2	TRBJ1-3	TGTGCCAGCAGCTTAATGGGACAGGCTGGAAACACCATATATTTT	CASSLMGQAGNTIYF
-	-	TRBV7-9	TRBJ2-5	TGTCCCAGCAGCCTGCTGAGACTAGGAGGGGAGACCCAGTACTTC	CPSSLLRLGGETQYF
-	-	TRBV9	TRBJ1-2	TGTGCCAGCAGCAGTTCGACAACGCACCTTAACTATGGCTACACCTTC	CASSSSTTHLNYGYTF
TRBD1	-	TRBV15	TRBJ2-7	TGTGCCACCAGCAGAGATAGGACAGGGACTTACGAGCAGTACTTC	CATSRDRTGTYEQYF
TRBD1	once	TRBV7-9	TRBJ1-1	TGTGCCAGCAGCACCAGGACAGGGGTTCACACTGAAGCTTTCTTT	CASSTRTGVHTEAFF
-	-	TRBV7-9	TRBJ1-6	TGTGCCAGCAGCCCCCCCGGAGGGTATTCACCCCTCCACTTT	CASSPPGGYSPLHF
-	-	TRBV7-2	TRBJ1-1	TGTGCCAGCAGCGTAACCGGCGAGGCAAGGACTGAAGCTTTCTTT	CASSVTGEARTEAFF
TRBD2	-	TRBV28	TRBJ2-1	TGTGCCAGCAGCATCATGGGACTAGCGGACAATGAGCAGTTCTTC	CASSIMGLADNEQFF